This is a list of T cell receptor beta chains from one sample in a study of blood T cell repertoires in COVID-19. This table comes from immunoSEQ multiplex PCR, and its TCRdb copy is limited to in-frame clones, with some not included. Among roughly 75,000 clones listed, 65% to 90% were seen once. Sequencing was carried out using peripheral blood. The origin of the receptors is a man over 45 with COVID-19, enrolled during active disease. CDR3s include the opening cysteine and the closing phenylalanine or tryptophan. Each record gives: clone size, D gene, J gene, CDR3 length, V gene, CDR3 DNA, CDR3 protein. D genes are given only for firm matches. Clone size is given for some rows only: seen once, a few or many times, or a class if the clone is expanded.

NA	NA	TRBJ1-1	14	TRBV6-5	TGTGCCAGCAGTCTGACAGAATCGCGGACTGAAGCTTTCTTT	CASSLTESRTEAFF
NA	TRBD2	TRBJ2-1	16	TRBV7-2	TGTGCCAGCACCCGACCTCTAGCGGGAGCCCTGAATGAGCAGTTCTTC	CASTRPLAGALNEQFF
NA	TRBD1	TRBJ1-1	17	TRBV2	TGTGCCAGCAGGGAGGGACAGGGGAAGGGCATGAACACTGAAGCTTTCTTT	CASREGQGKGMNTEAFF
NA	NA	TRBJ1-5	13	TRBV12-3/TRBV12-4	TGTGCCAGCAGTTTCGGTAGCAATCAGCCCCAGCATTTT	CASSFGSNQPQHF
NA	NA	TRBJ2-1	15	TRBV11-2	TGTGCCAGCAGCTTAGAGCCCCGACAGATTAATGAGCAGTTCTTC	CASSLEPRQINEQFF
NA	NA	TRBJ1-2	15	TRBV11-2	TGTGCCAGCAGCTTTGGCAGGTCTTTTAACTATGGCTACACCTTC	CASSFGRSFNYGYTF
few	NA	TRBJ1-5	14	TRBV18	TGTGCCAGCTCACCTCAGGGTGATATTCAGCCCCAGCATTTT	CASSPQGDIQPQHF
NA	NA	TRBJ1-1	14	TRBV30	TGTGCCTGGAGTCGCGCAGGGATGAACACTGAAGCTTTCTTT	CAWSRAGMNTEAFF
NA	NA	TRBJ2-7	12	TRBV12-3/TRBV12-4	TGTGCCAGCAGCCCCTCATCGCGCGAGCAGTACTTC	CASSPSSREQYF
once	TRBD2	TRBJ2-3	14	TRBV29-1	TGCAGCGTCACCGGGACTAGCGGCACAGATACGCAGTATTTT	CSVTGTSGTDTQYF
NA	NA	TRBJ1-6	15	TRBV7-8	TGTGCCAGCAGCTTAAGGGGCCGGGGGGATTCACCCCTCCACTTT	CASSLRGRGDSPLHF
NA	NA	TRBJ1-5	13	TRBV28	TGTGCCAGCAGTCAGGGGAATTGGCAGCCCCAGCATTTT	CASSQGNWQPQHF
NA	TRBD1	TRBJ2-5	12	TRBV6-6	TGTGCCGGCCGACAGGGTCAGGAGACCCAGTACTTC	CAGRQGQETQYF
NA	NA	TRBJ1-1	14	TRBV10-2	TGCGCCAGCAGTGGGCAGGGGAGGGACACTGAAGCTTTCTTT	CASSGQGRDTEAFF
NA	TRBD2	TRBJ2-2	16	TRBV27	TGTGCCAGCAGTTTACCTAGCGGGTGGAACACCGGGGAGCTGTTTTTT	CASSLPSGWNTGELFF
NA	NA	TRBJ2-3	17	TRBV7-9	TGTGCCAGCAGCTTACGGGGGCTAGCGGAGAACACAGATACGCAGTATTTT	CASSLRGLAENTDTQYF
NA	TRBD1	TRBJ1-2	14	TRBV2	TGTGCCAGCAGTGTAAGGGGGACAGGGGGAGGCTACACCTTC	CASSVRGTGGGYTF
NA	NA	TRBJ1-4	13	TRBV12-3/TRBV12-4	TGTGCCAGCACTTTCAGGGTGGGGGAAAAACTGTTTTTT	CASTFRVGEKLFF
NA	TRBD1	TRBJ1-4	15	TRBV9	TGTGCCAGCAGCCCGAGGGACAGCGCGCTTGAAAAACTGTTTTTT	CASSPRDSALEKLFF
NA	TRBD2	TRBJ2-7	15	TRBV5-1	TGCGCCAGCAGCTTGTTGTTGGCGGGAGAAGGTGAGCAGTACTTC	CASSLLLAGEGEQYF
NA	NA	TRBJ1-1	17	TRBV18	TGTGCCAGCTCACCGCCTCAAACGGGGGGCGGGCACACTGAAGCTTTCTTT	CASSPPQTGGGHTEAFF
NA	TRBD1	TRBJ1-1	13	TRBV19	TGTGCCAGTAGCCCCAGGGGGATAGCTGAAGCTTTCTTT	CASSPRGIAEAFF
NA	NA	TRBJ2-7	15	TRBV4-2	TGTGCCAGCAGCCAAGAAACAGGGCGTACGTACGAGCAGTACTTC	CASSQETGRTYEQYF
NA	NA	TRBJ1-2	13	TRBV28	TGTGCCAGCAGAAAACAGGGATTTGATGGCTACACCTTC	CASRKQGFDGYTF
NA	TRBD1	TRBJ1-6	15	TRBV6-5	TGTGCCAGCAGTTTTCGACAGGGTTATAATTCACCCCTCCACTTT	CASSFRQGYNSPLHF
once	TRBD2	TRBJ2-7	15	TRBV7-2	TGTGCCAGCAGCTTAGTGGGCGGGAGGAAATACGAGCAGTACTTC	CASSLVGGRKYEQYF
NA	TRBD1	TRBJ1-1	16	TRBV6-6	TGTGCCAGCACCTTAGGGCGGGACAGGGGGAATGAAGAGGCTTTCTTT	CASTLGRDRGNEEAFF
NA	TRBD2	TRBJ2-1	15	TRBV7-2	TGTGCCAGCAGCTTAGTAGCGGGAGAGGGCAATGAGCAGTTCTTC	CASSLVAGEGNEQFF
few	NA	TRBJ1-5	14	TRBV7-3	TGTGCCAGCAGCTTAACAGGGGGCAATCAGCCCCAGCATTTT	CASSLTGGNQPQHF
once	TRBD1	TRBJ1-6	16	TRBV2	TGTGCCAGCAACCCATCGGAGGCAGGGGGAATTTCACCCCTCCACTTT	CASNPSEAGGISPLHF
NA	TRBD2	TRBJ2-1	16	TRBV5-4	TGTGCCAGCAGTCCCGGGACTAGCGGGAGGTCCAATGAGCAGTTCTTC	CASSPGTSGRSNEQFF
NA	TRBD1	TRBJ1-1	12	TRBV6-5	TGTGCCAGCAGGGGACAGGGGCGCCAAGCTTTCTTT	CASRGQGRQAFF
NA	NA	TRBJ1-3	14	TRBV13	TGTGCCAGCACCTTCGGGGGGCCTGGAAACACCATATATTTT	CASTFGGPGNTIYF
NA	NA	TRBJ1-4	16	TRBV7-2	TGTGCCAGCAGCTCTTACCAGGGCACAACTAATGAAAAACTGTTTTTT	CASSSYQGTTNEKLFF
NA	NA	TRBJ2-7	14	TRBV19	TGTGCCAGTAGTCTAACCCGAGGGACTGGCGAGCAGTACTTC	CASSLTRGTGEQYF
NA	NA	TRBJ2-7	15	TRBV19	TGTGCCAGTAGTAAACTCGGACAACTCCCACGCGAGCAGTACTTC	CASSKLGQLPREQYF
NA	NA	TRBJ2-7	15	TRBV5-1	TGCGCCAGCAGCCCGGTAGCAGAGAACTCCTACGAGCAGTACTTC	CASSPVAENSYEQYF
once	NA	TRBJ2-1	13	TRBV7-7	TGTGCTAGCAGCCCGCAGGGCAGCAATGAGCAGTTCTTC	CASSPQGSNEQFF
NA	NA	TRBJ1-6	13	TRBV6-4	TGTGCCAGCAGCCCCAGGGAGGACTCACCCCTCCACTTT	CASSPREDSPLHF
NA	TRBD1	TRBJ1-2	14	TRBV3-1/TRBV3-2	TGTGCCAGCAGCCAAATCGGGACAGGGGGTACCTACACCTTC	CASSQIGTGGTYTF
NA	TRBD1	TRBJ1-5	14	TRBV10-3	TGTGCCATCAGTGATCGACAGGGCAATCAACCCCAGCATTTT	CAISDRQGNQPQHF